The rows below give T cell receptor beta chains drawn from one sample of a study of T cells in Graves' hyperthyroidism and ophthalmopathy. One entry per CDR3 protein results from TCRdb running MiXCR on the multiplex PCR reads. The sample includes 700,000 or so distinct CDR3 sequences, about 15% seen only once; the top ten take around 8.1%. Sequencing input: blood. These receptors originate from a man between 18 and 35 years old with Graves' hyperthyroidism. Each CDR3 is given with its conserved first and last residue. The D gene is left open where the match is weak. Clone sizes are given selectively: once, few, many, or a class where the clone is expanded.

D gene	V gene	J gene	clone size	CDR3 protein	CDR3 DNA
.	TRBV7-6	TRBJ1-3	.	CASSPGSLGGNTIYF	TGTGCCAGCAGCCCAGGGAGTCTGGGCGGAAACACCATATATTTT
TRBD1	TRBV4-1	TRBJ1-5	.	CASSHRETGKLGKQPQHF	TGCGCCAGCAGCCACCGGGAGACAGGGAAGCTGGGAAAACAGCCCCAGCATTTT
.	TRBV7-9	TRBJ2-7	many	CASSDTGTSYEQYF	TGTGCCAGCAGCGACACCGGGACCTCCTACGAGCAGTACTTC
.	TRBV6-1	TRBJ1-3	few	CASSIPGNTIYF	TGTGCCAGCAGTATCCCTGGAAACACCATATATTTT
.	TRBV7-9	TRBJ2-1	many	CASTPTGVSYNEQFF	TGTGCCAGCACCCCAACGGGGGTCTCCTACAATGAGCAGTTCTTC
TRBD2	TRBV20-1	TRBJ2-7	many	CSASTPGTRHSGEQYF	TGCAGTGCTAGTACCCCCGGGACTAGACATTCCGGCGAGCAGTACTTC
.	TRBV20-1	TRBJ1-2	few	CSASQDAGRGYTF	TGCAGTGCTAGCCAGGATGCCGGACGTGGCTACACCTTC
.	TRBV2	TRBJ2-2	many	CASSARKATGELFF	TGTGCCAGCAGTGCGAGGAAGGCCACCGGGGAGCTGTTTTTT
TRBD2	TRBV20-1	TRBJ2-2	.	CSARDYKREGAGELFF	TGCAGTGCTAGAGATTACAAGCGGGAGGGCGCCGGGGAGCTGTTTTTT
.	TRBV4-2	TRBJ1-1	.	CASSGWGRAATEAFF	TGTGCCAGCAGCGGTTGGGGTAGGGCGGCCACTGAAGCTTTCTTT
.	TRBV29-1	TRBJ1-4	.	CSVKGVLTNEKLFF	TGCAGCGTTAAAGGAGTCTTGACCAATGAAAAACTGTTTTTT
.	TRBV20-1	TRBJ1-1	.	CSARGPWGQNTEAFF	TGCAGTGCTAGAGGCCCCTGGGGGCAGAACACTGAAGCTTTCTTT
.	TRBV7-2	TRBJ1-2	.	CASSFDSYSPYGYTF	TGTGCCAGCAGCTTTGACAGTTACTCCCCCTATGGCTACACCTTC
TRBD1	TRBV4-3	TRBJ2-7	.	CASSQGRGRGRGEQYF	TGCGCCAGCAGCCAAGGACGGGGCAGGGGGCGGGGCGAGCAGTACTTC
TRBD1	TRBV10-2	TRBJ1-1	many	CASSEGGQGAGTEAFF	TGCGCCAGCAGTGAGGGGGGACAGGGGGCAGGAACTGAAGCTTTCTTT
.	TRBV30	TRBJ2-7	many	CAWSSSGLGYEQYF	TGTGCCTGGAGTTCAAGCGGGTTGGGCTACGAGCAGTACTTC
.	TRBV11-2	TRBJ2-7	.	CASSPIGGESEQYF	TGTGCCAGCAGCCCTATTGGAGGGGAAAGCGAGCAGTACTTC
.	TRBV12-3/TRBV12-4	TRBJ1-3	many	CASTGVVSGNTIYF	TGTGCCAGCACCGGGGTCGTTTCTGGAAACACCATATATTTT
.	TRBV2	TRBJ1-5	many	CASSDRQYSNQPQHF	TGTGCCAGCAGTGACAGGCAGTATAGCAATCAGCCCCAGCATTTT
TRBD2	TRBV7-2	TRBJ2-2	.	CASSPRTRSGELFF	TGTGCCAGCAGCCCCCGGACTAGGTCCGGGGAGCTGTTTTTT
.	TRBV5-1	TRBJ1-2	few	CASSPSGAANYGYTF	TGCGCCAGCAGCCCCTCGGGGGCAGCTAACTATGGCTACACCTTC
.	TRBV20-1	TRBJ1-4	few	CSARWQYELFF	TGCAGTGCTAGGTGGCAGTACGAACTGTTTTTT
TRBD2	TRBV3-1	TRBJ2-2	many	CASSQGAGGLTGELFF	TGTGCCAGCAGCCAAGGAGCGGGAGGGCTCACCGGGGAGCTGTTTTTT
.	TRBV2	TRBJ1-5	.	CASTNIDSIFNQPQHF	TGTGCCAGCACTAACATAGACAGCATTTTCAATCAGCCCCAGCATTTT
TRBD1	TRBV30	TRBJ1-1	many	CAWSQTGPNTEAFF	TGTGCCTGGAGTCAGACAGGGCCAAACACTGAAGCTTTCTTT
TRBD1	TRBV12-5	TRBJ1-1	few	CASGVTGGNTEAFF	TGTGCTAGTGGTGTGACAGGGGGGAACACTGAAGCTTTCTTT
.	TRBV28	TRBJ1-5	few	CASSDRAFDQPQHF	TGTGCCAGCTCGGACCGGGCTTTCGATCAGCCCCAGCATTTT
TRBD1	TRBV7-9	TRBJ2-3	.	CASQRDRVARDTQYF	TGTGCCAGCCAGAGGGACAGGGTGGCCCGAGATACGCAGTATTTT
TRBD1	TRBV11-1	TRBJ1-2	.	CASSPVSGTGNGYTF	TGTGCCAGCAGCCCCGTATCCGGGACAGGGAATGGCTACACCTTC
TRBD2	TRBV28	TRBJ2-3	.	CASSRGGTATDTQYF	TGTGCCAGCAGTCGGGGGGGGACGGCGACAGATACGCAGTATTTT
.	TRBV20-1	TRBJ2-3	few	CSASTQRGDTQYF	TGCAGTGCTAGTACCCAAAGGGGGGATACGCAGTATTTT
.	TRBV19	TRBJ2-1	.	CASSIDAGSATYNEQFF	TGTGCCAGTAGTATAGATGCCGGGTCAGCGACCTACAATGAGCAGTTCTTC
.	TRBV7-9	TRBJ2-3	.	CASSFDWGSTDTQYF	TGTGCCAGCAGCTTTGATTGGGGGTCCACAGATACGCAGTATTTT
.	TRBV11-2	TRBJ2-4	many	CASSLGASPGIQYF	TGTGCCAGCAGCTTAGGAGCCAGCCCAGGCATTCAGTACTTC
TRBD2	TRBV20-1	TRBJ2-7	.	CSASIGTSGRREQYF	TGCAGTGCTAGTATAGGGACTAGCGGGCGAAGGGAGCAGTACTTC
.	TRBV12-5	TRBJ1-1	.	CASGLPGARTEAFF	TGTGCTAGTGGTTTGCCGGGGGCGCGAACTGAAGCTTTCTTT
.	TRBV27	TRBJ2-1	many	CASSFIGNGYYEQFF	TGTGCCAGCAGTTTCATCGGGAATGGTTACTATGAGCAGTTCTTC
TRBD1	TRBV7-2	TRBJ2-7	many	CASSSDRATEQYF	TGTGCCAGCAGCTCCGACAGGGCCACCGAGCAGTACTTC
TRBD2	TRBV6-1	TRBJ2-1	few	CASSPSGNLENEQFF	TGTGCCAGCTCTCCTAGCGGGAATTTAGAAAATGAGCAGTTCTTC
TRBD1	TRBV30	TRBJ2-7	few	CAWSAGQAYEQYF	TGTGCCTGGAGTGCCGGACAGGCCTACGAGCAGTACTTC
.	TRBV4-2	TRBJ1-2	.	CASSQDQGTGTMGYTF	TGTGCCAGCAGCCAAGATCAGGGAACAGGGACGATGGGCTACACCTTC
TRBD1	TRBV19	TRBJ2-1	.	CASSFVRDRGSNEQFF	TGTGCCAGTAGTTTCGTCCGGGACAGGGGCTCCAATGAGCAGTTCTTC
.	TRBV6-2/TRBV6-3	TRBJ1-4	.	CASSYEGPGGEKLFF	TGTGCCAGCAGTTACGAAGGCCCGGGAGGTGAAAAACTGTTTTTT
.	TRBV28	TRBJ2-7	.	CASTFGTEIYEQYF	TGTGCCAGCACTTTCGGGACGGAAATTTACGAGCAGTACTTC
.	TRBV20-1	TRBJ1-5	few	CSALGDTDQPQHF	TGCAGCGCCCTCGGGGACACTGATCAGCCCCAGCATTTT
.	TRBV20-1	TRBJ1-1	.	CSARTHNTEAFF	TGCAGTGCTAGAACCCACAACACTGAAGCTTTCTTT
TRBD1	TRBV18	TRBJ1-6	many	CASRTGYTYNSPLHF	TGTGCCAGCCGGACAGGGTACACCTATAATTCACCCCTCCACTTT
.	TRBV28	TRBJ2-7	many	CASSLRGTYEQYF	TGTGCCAGCAGTCTACGGGGCACCTACGAGCAGTACTTC
.	TRBV7-8	TRBJ2-7	many	CASSPSRRRFEQYF	TGTGCCAGCAGCCCGTCAAGGAGGAGGTTTGAGCAGTACTTC
.	TRBV6-2/TRBV6-3	TRBJ2-7	few	CASSNTVRDASYEQYF	TGTGCCAGCAGTAACACGGTACGGGACGCCTCCTACGAGCAGTACTTC
.	TRBV30	TRBJ1-3	many	CAWSVGHSGNTIYF	TGTGCCTGGAGTGTCGGCCACTCTGGAAACACCATATATTTT
TRBD1	TRBV28	TRBJ1-6	.	CASSPAQGVLHF	TGTGCCAGCAGCCCTGCCCAGGGGGTCCTCCACTTT
.	TRBV27	TRBJ2-7	many	CASSPSGVEQYF	TGTGCCAGCAGTCCGTCCGGGGTAGAGCAGTACTTC
TRBD2	TRBV30	TRBJ2-3	.	CACLGTSGSLRTDTQYF	TGTGCCTGCCTCGGGACTAGCGGATCCCTCCGCACAGATACGCAGTATTTT
TRBD2	TRBV27	TRBJ2-5	.	CASSSRTSGRETQYF	TGTGCCAGCAGTTCACGGACTAGCGGGAGGGAGACCCAGTACTTC
.	TRBV6-1	TRBJ2-1	few	CASRRQGGLYNEQFF	TGTGCCAGCAGGCGACAGGGAGGTCTCTACAATGAGCAGTTCTTC
.	TRBV2	TRBJ1-1	many	CASSERQRHTEAFF	TGTGCCAGCAGTGAAAGACAGCGCCACACTGAAGCTTTCTTT